Described below is a single TCR beta chain sequence and its context. What it recognizes is unknown. TCRdb re-called the reads through MiXCR, storing one row per CDR3 protein. The sample lists hundreds of thousands of distinct CDR3 sequences, almost 30% occurring once. These data belong to a study of T cell repertoires in cytomegalovirus infection. The overall study: In public TCR beta signatures, there were indications of both CMV infection and matching HLA type.

This CDR3 comprises 16 residues. Germline-derived CDR1 and CDR2 are SEHNR and FQNEAQ (reference sequence). Trimming removed 4 bases from V and 8 bases from J, with 20 bases in between. The study, taken as a whole, reports: In two of eight donors, the top clonotype was HLA-C-restricted CMV-specific. Summed frequency of shared TCR beta families picked out CMV carriers who also had the relevant HLA.

The sequencing here drew on cultured PBMCs, taken from culture after CMV antigen stimulation. The V and J genes are TRBV7-9 and TRBJ2-2; D is perhaps TRBD1 or TRBD2 (6 bases each). The receptor comes from a human donor in good health (CMV status not recorded). Some clones in this sample may be carry-over from other donors' samples. CDR3 loop: CASSSASRTAGGELFF. The CDR3, as DNA: TGTGCCAGCAGCTCCGCATCGCGGACAGCGGGTGGGGAGCTGTTTTTT.